This is a list of T cell receptor beta chains from one sample in a study of cytomegalovirus exposure and HLA in healthy donors. The repertoire was sequenced with immunoSEQ multiplex PCR; TCRdb's copy has only in-frame clones and lacks some. Counted here are approximately 180,000 clones, about four fifths occurring once; the ten biggest clones make up around 2%. The sample comprised PBMCs. These receptors were obtained from a man younger than 35 in good health and CMV-seronegative. Both conserved end residues are part of each CDR3. A D gene is named only where the DNA matches it firmly. Rows give clone size only sometimes, using once, few, many, or a class for an expanded clone.

v_gene: TRBV29-1
abundance: .
d_gene: TRBD1
j_gene: TRBJ2-7
len: 13
CDR3aa: CSVEGQGRNEQYF
CDR3nt: TGCAGCGTTGAGGGACAGGGGAGGAACGAGCAGTACTTC

v_gene: TRBV6-6
abundance: .
d_gene: TRBD1
j_gene: TRBJ1-1
len: 16
CDR3aa: CASSRDRGQGGTEAFF
CDR3nt: TGTGCCAGCAGCCGGGACAGGGGGCAAGGTGGGACTGAAGCTTTCTTT

v_gene: TRBV7-8
abundance: once
d_gene: .
j_gene: TRBJ2-2
len: 13
CDR3aa: CASSVKNTGELFF
CDR3nt: TGTGCCAGCAGCGTCAAGAACACCGGGGAGCTGTTTTTT

v_gene: TRBV6-1
abundance: .
d_gene: .
j_gene: TRBJ1-1
len: 13
CDR3aa: CASSSRDKTEAFF
CDR3nt: TGTGCCAGCAGTAGCCGGGACAAGACTGAAGCTTTCTTT

v_gene: TRBV11-2
abundance: .
d_gene: .
j_gene: TRBJ2-2
len: 16
CDR3aa: CASSLALAGNTGELFF
CDR3nt: TGTGCCAGCAGCTTAGCGTTGGCAGGGAACACCGGGGAGCTGTTTTTT

v_gene: TRBV6-6
abundance: .
d_gene: .
j_gene: TRBJ1-5
len: 13
CDR3aa: CASSRDLWRAGHF
CDR3nt: TGTGCCAGCTCCAGAGATTTGTGGAGAGCCGGGCATTTT

v_gene: TRBV2
abundance: .
d_gene: TRBD1
j_gene: TRBJ1-2
len: 14
CDR3aa: CASRDRGPDHGYTF
CDR3nt: TGTGCCAGCAGGGACAGGGGGCCGGATCATGGCTACACCTTC

v_gene: TRBV6-6
abundance: .
d_gene: TRBD1
j_gene: TRBJ1-5
len: 14
CDR3aa: CASTRDREVEPQHF
CDR3nt: TGTGCCAGCACCCGGGACAGGGAGGTGGAGCCCCAGCATTTT

v_gene: TRBV14
abundance: .
d_gene: .
j_gene: TRBJ1-3
len: 15
CDR3aa: CASSQDPGSGNTIYF
CDR3nt: TGTGCCAGCAGCCAAGATCCGGGGTCTGGAAACACCATATATTTT

v_gene: TRBV19
abundance: .
d_gene: .
j_gene: TRBJ2-2
len: 17
CDR3aa: CASSIVLGATGTGELFF
CDR3nt: TGTGCCAGTAGTATAGTGCTGGGGGCGACGGGCACCGGGGAGCTGTTTTTT

v_gene: TRBV7-2
abundance: .
d_gene: TRBD1
j_gene: TRBJ2-7
len: 18
CDR3aa: CASSPRGQGASRFHEQYF
CDR3nt: TGTGCCAGCAGCCCCCGTGGACAGGGGGCGTCTCGGTTCCACGAGCAGTACTTC

v_gene: TRBV27
abundance: .
d_gene: TRBD1
j_gene: TRBJ1-1
len: 16
CDR3aa: CASPDRGQSMNTEAFF
CDR3nt: TGTGCCAGCCCGGACAGGGGGCAATCCATGAACACTGAAGCTTTCTTT

v_gene: TRBV6-5
abundance: .
d_gene: TRBD1
j_gene: TRBJ2-7
len: 15
CDR3aa: CASKRGRDSYYEQYF
CDR3nt: TGTGCCAGCAAAAGGGGACGGGACAGTTACTACGAGCAGTACTTC

v_gene: TRBV7-2
abundance: .
d_gene: TRBD1
j_gene: TRBJ2-3
len: 14
CDR3aa: CASSRTGGTDTQYF
CDR3nt: TGTGCCAGCAGCCGGACAGGGGGAACAGATACGCAGTATTTT

v_gene: TRBV11-2
abundance: few
d_gene: .
j_gene: TRBJ1-1
len: 13
CDR3aa: CASSLDRDTEAFF
CDR3nt: TGTGCCAGCAGCTTAGACAGGGACACTGAAGCTTTCTTT

v_gene: TRBV19
abundance: .
d_gene: .
j_gene: TRBJ2-5
len: 14
CDR3aa: CASSISSTSSSQYF
CDR3nt: TGTGCCAGTAGTATAAGTTCTACTAGCAGTTCCCAGTACTTC

v_gene: TRBV5-5
abundance: once
d_gene: .
j_gene: TRBJ1-1
len: 13
CDR3aa: CACQGFMNTEAFF
CDR3nt: TGTGCCTGCCAGGGATTCATGAACACTGAAGCTTTCTTT

v_gene: TRBV4-2
abundance: .
d_gene: TRBD2
j_gene: TRBJ2-3
len: 17
CDR3aa: CASSQDPAGGPQDTQYF
CDR3nt: TGTGCCAGCAGCCAAGATCCTGCGGGAGGGCCACAAGATACGCAGTATTTT

v_gene: TRBV25-1
abundance: .
d_gene: .
j_gene: TRBJ1-2
len: 14
CDR3aa: CASSESTGVGSYTF
CDR3nt: TGTGCCAGCAGTGAATCGACAGGAGTTGGTAGCTACACCTTC

v_gene: TRBV11-2
abundance: .
d_gene: TRBD2
j_gene: TRBJ2-1
len: 17
CDR3aa: CASIQGGGLAGYNEQFF
CDR3nt: TGTGCCAGCATCCAAGGGGGGGGACTAGCGGGTTACAATGAGCAGTTCTTC

v_gene: TRBV10-2
abundance: .
d_gene: TRBD1
j_gene: TRBJ1-1
len: 16
CDR3aa: CATHTGQGGMNTEAFF
CDR3nt: TGCGCCACCCATACGGGACAGGGTGGGATGAACACTGAAGCTTTCTTT

v_gene: TRBV11-2
abundance: once
d_gene: .
j_gene: TRBJ2-7
len: 13
CDR3aa: CASSLPGLYEQYF
CDR3nt: TGTGCCAGCAGCTTACCGGGTCTATACGAGCAGTACTTC

v_gene: TRBV29-1
abundance: .
d_gene: .
j_gene: TRBJ1-1
len: 13
CDR3aa: CSVGWQGNTEAFF
CDR3nt: TGCAGCGTTGGATGGCAGGGGAACACTGAAGCTTTCTTT

v_gene: TRBV15
abundance: .
d_gene: TRBD1
j_gene: TRBJ1-5
len: 14
CDR3aa: CATSRGQFNQPQHF
CDR3nt: TGTGCCACCAGCAGGGGACAGTTCAATCAGCCCCAGCATTTT

v_gene: TRBV19
abundance: .
d_gene: TRBD2
j_gene: TRBJ2-7
len: 16
CDR3aa: CASSKPTSGALMEQYF
CDR3nt: TGTGCCAGTAGTAAGCCGACTAGCGGGGCCTTAATGGAGCAGTACTTC

v_gene: TRBV7-9
abundance: .
d_gene: TRBD1
j_gene: TRBJ2-4
len: 14
CDR3aa: CASCLGTGSNIQYF
CDR3nt: TGTGCCAGCTGCCTGGGGACAGGGAGTAACATTCAGTACTTC

v_gene: TRBV10-2
abundance: .
d_gene: .
j_gene: TRBJ2-5
len: 15
CDR3aa: CASRTDTDTGETQYF
CDR3nt: TGCGCCAGCAGGACGGATACCGACACGGGGGAGACCCAGTACTTC

v_gene: TRBV28
abundance: few
d_gene: TRBD2
j_gene: TRBJ2-3
len: 17
CDR3aa: CASSLGLADIFTDTQYF
CDR3nt: TGTGCCAGCAGTTTAGGACTAGCGGACATCTTCACAGATACGCAGTATTTT

v_gene: TRBV6-5
abundance: .
d_gene: TRBD1
j_gene: TRBJ1-5
len: 14
CDR3aa: CASSGGTENQPQHF
CDR3nt: TGTGCCAGCAGTGGAGGGACAGAGAATCAGCCCCAGCATTTT

v_gene: TRBV2
abundance: .
d_gene: TRBD2
j_gene: TRBJ2-2
len: 15
CDR3aa: CASKERGSNTGELFF
CDR3nt: TGTGCCAGCAAGGAGCGGGGATCGAACACCGGGGAGCTGTTTTTT

v_gene: TRBV4-3
abundance: few
d_gene: TRBD2
j_gene: TRBJ2-7
len: 15
CDR3aa: CASSPREAASYEQYF
CDR3nt: TGCGCCAGCAGCCCTCGGGAGGCCGCCTCCTACGAGCAGTACTTC

v_gene: TRBV7-9
abundance: .
d_gene: .
j_gene: TRBJ2-6
len: 15
CDR3aa: CSSPRSFSGANVLTF
CDR3nt: TGTTCCAGCCCGAGAAGCTTCTCTGGGGCCAACGTCCTGACTTTC

v_gene: TRBV7-2
abundance: .
d_gene: .
j_gene: TRBJ2-2
len: 15
CDR3aa: CASSLRTIDTGELFF
CDR3nt: TGTGCCAGCAGCTTAAGAACCATAGACACCGGGGAGCTGTTTTTT

v_gene: TRBV18
abundance: .
d_gene: .
j_gene: TRBJ1-5
len: 18
CDR3aa: CASSLEGREIYSNQPQHF
CDR3nt: TGTGCCAGCTCACTCGAAGGCCGGGAGATTTATAGCAATCAGCCCCAGCATTTT

v_gene: TRBV14
abundance: few
d_gene: .
j_gene: TRBJ2-2
len: 12
CDR3aa: CASSQEPGKLFF
CDR3nt: TGTGCCAGCAGCCAAGAACCCGGGAAGCTGTTTTTT

v_gene: TRBV19
abundance: .
d_gene: TRBD1
j_gene: TRBJ1-5
len: 17
CDR3aa: CASSKGTGDRSNQPQHF
CDR3nt: TGTGCCAGTAGTAAAGGGACAGGGGATCGGAGCAATCAGCCCCAGCATTTT

v_gene: TRBV25-1
abundance: once
d_gene: .
j_gene: TRBJ1-2
len: 14
CDR3aa: CASKVPGMLHGYTF
CDR3nt: TGTGCCAGCAAGGTACCGGGTATGCTCCATGGCTACACCTTC

v_gene: TRBV5-1
abundance: once
d_gene: TRBD1
j_gene: TRBJ1-4
len: 13
CDR3aa: CASSRQGVEKLFF
CDR3nt: TGCGCCAGCAGTAGACAGGGGGTTGAAAAACTGTTTTTT

v_gene: TRBV5-4
abundance: .
d_gene: TRBD2
j_gene: TRBJ2-1
len: 15
CDR3aa: CASSPSGGQRDEQFF
CDR3nt: TGTGCCAGCAGCCCTAGCGGGGGGCAGAGGGATGAGCAGTTCTTC

v_gene: TRBV7-2
abundance: .
d_gene: .
j_gene: TRBJ1-1
len: 13
CDR3aa: CASSPGGGTEAFF
CDR3nt: TGTGCCAGCAGCCCCGGGGGGGGCACTGAAGCTTTCTTT

v_gene: TRBV6-5
abundance: .
d_gene: .
j_gene: TRBJ2-3
len: 10
CDR3aa: CARVRGTQYF
CDR3nt: TGTGCCAGGGTTCGGGGGACGCAGTATTTT

v_gene: TRBV5-4
abundance: few
d_gene: TRBD1
j_gene: TRBJ1-2
len: 13
CDR3aa: CASSPQGAEGYTF
CDR3nt: TGTGCCAGCAGCCCGCAGGGGGCGGAAGGCTACACCTTC

v_gene: TRBV5-4
abundance: .
d_gene: TRBD2
j_gene: TRBJ2-3
len: 15
CDR3aa: CASSPRTSFLGTQYF
CDR3nt: TGTGCCAGCAGCCCACGGACTAGCTTCCTAGGTACGCAGTATTTT

v_gene: TRBV11-1
abundance: .
d_gene: .
j_gene: TRBJ2-7
len: 14
CDR3aa: CASSKGGYRYEQYF
CDR3nt: TGTGCCAGCAGCAAAGGAGGGTATCGCTACGAGCAGTACTTC

v_gene: TRBV5-4
abundance: .
d_gene: TRBD2
j_gene: TRBJ2-3
len: 17
CDR3aa: CASSLTSGGFITDTQYF
CDR3nt: TGTGCCAGCAGCTTGACTAGCGGGGGGTTCATAACAGATACGCAGTATTTT

v_gene: TRBV4-2
abundance: few
d_gene: .
j_gene: TRBJ1-2
len: 15
CDR3aa: CASSQVLGEALGYTF
CDR3nt: TGTGCCAGCAGCCAAGTTTTAGGGGAAGCGCTAGGCTACACCTTC

v_gene: TRBV7-2
abundance: .
d_gene: TRBD2
j_gene: TRBJ2-5
len: 16
CDR3aa: CASSWGLAFRQETQYF
CDR3nt: TGTGCCAGCAGCTGGGGACTAGCTTTCCGTCAAGAGACCCAGTACTTC

v_gene: TRBV4-3
abundance: .
d_gene: TRBD1
j_gene: TRBJ1-2
len: 14
CDR3aa: CASSQDRGNYGYTF
CDR3nt: TGCGCCAGCAGCCAAGACAGGGGGAACTATGGCTACACCTTC

v_gene: TRBV6-6
abundance: .
d_gene: TRBD2
j_gene: TRBJ2-3
len: 16
CDR3aa: CASNDLGGGSTDTQYF
CDR3nt: TGTGCCAGCAACGACCTGGGGGGGGGTAGCACAGATACGCAGTATTTT